The present TCR beta chain was sequenced within a study of CD8+ T cells in alopecia areata. Across the study: Treated patients took oral tofacitinib at 5 to 10 mg twice daily.

V was pared by 1 base and J by 5 bases, with 15 bases between. This CDR3 spans 16 amino acids. Germline-derived CDR1 and CDR2 are SGHTA and FQGTGA. Specified treatment: oral pan-JAK inhibitor, 5-10 mg twice daily. Extracted RNA was reverse transcribed into cDNA, the sequencing template. TCRdb's table, derived via immunoSEQ multiplex PCR, lists solely in-frame clones and lacks some. The data hold just under 65,000 clones, with around 45% observed a single time. The receptor's source is a human donor with alopecia areata. J is TRBJ2-1 and V is TRBV7-3, with a tentative D call TRBD2 (6 bases). The input for sequencing was CD8+ T cells sorted from blood, taken around week 37, from a patient treated with tofacitinib. The CDR3 bases are TGTGCCAGCAGCTTAATCCCGCGGGACCCGAACAATGAGCAGTTCTTC. The encoded protein is CASSLIPRDPNNEQFF.